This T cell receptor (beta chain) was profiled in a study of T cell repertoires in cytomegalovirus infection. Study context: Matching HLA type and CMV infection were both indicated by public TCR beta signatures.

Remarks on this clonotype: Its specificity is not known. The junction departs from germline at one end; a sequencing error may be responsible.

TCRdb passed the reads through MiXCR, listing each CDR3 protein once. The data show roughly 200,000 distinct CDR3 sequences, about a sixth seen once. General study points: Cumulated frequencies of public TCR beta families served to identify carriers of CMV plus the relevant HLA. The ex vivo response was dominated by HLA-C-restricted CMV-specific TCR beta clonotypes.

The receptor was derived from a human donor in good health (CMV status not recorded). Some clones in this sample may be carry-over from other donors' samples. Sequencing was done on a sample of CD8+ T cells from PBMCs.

The CDR3 here is CASSLSMPTGASRDTQYF. DNA of the CDR3: TGTGCCAGCAGCTTATCCATGCCGACAGGGGCCAGCAGAGATACGCAGTATTTT. The V gene is TRBV7-8, the J gene TRBJ2-3; 8 positions match TRBD1. The CDR3 runs to 18 residues. CDR1 and CDR2 from the germline V gene are SGHVS and FQNEAQ.